A selection of T cell receptor beta chains follows, all from one sample in a study of blood T cell repertoires in COVID-19. Produced via immunoSEQ multiplex PCR; TCRdb's table is partial and in-frame only. This sample has approximately 61,000 clones, with about 77% found just once. Sequenced input: peripheral blood. These receptor sequences come from a man at least 80 years old with active or convalescent COVID-19. CDR3s include the opening cysteine and the closing phenylalanine or tryptophan.

v_call: TRBV19
j_call: TRBJ1-2
cdr3_aa: CASIQTGQGGYTF

v_call: TRBV20-1
j_call: TRBJ1-5
cdr3_aa: CSASGDRRQPQHF

v_call: TRBV29-1
j_call: TRBJ2-3
cdr3_aa: CSVEAKRGYTDTQYF

v_call: TRBV20-1
j_call: TRBJ2-2
cdr3_aa: CSALNTGELFF

v_call: TRBV2
j_call: TRBJ1-6
cdr3_aa: CASSGEPPRVAPLHF

v_call: TRBV10-1
j_call: TRBJ1-1
cdr3_aa: CASSRQGWDEAFF

v_call: TRBV7-9
j_call: TRBJ2-7
cdr3_aa: CASSHDRRREQYF

v_call: TRBV27
j_call: TRBJ2-1
cdr3_aa: CASSSTGTLYNEQFF

v_call: TRBV7-9
j_call: TRBJ2-1
cdr3_aa: CASSLDRTISYNEQFF

v_call: TRBV27
j_call: TRBJ2-7
cdr3_aa: CASSSGEPFYEQYF

v_call: TRBV4-3
j_call: TRBJ2-7
cdr3_aa: CASSRTGYTYEQYF

v_call: TRBV11-1
j_call: TRBJ1-6
cdr3_aa: CASSGDRWSPLHF

v_call: TRBV10-1
j_call: TRBJ2-1
cdr3_aa: CASSALAGNNNEQFF

v_call: TRBV7-3
j_call: TRBJ1-4
cdr3_aa: CASSSRGEGSEKLFF

v_call: TRBV11-2
j_call: TRBJ2-4
cdr3_aa: CASSLGQLAGYQNIQYF

v_call: TRBV10-3
j_call: TRBJ2-3
cdr3_aa: CAVERGAGTDTQYF

v_call: TRBV11-2
j_call: TRBJ2-1
cdr3_aa: CASSSSGAWLFNEQFF

v_call: TRBV3-1/TRBV3-2
j_call: TRBJ2-2
cdr3_aa: CASSQSGGRDTGELFF

v_call: TRBV29-1
j_call: TRBJ2-1
cdr3_aa: CSVVSPEGEQFF

v_call: TRBV4-3
j_call: TRBJ2-1
cdr3_aa: CASSHATSYEQFF

v_call: TRBV7-9
j_call: TRBJ2-5
cdr3_aa: CASSFTSGGQETQYF

v_call: TRBV28
j_call: TRBJ1-5
cdr3_aa: CASSPLDRGQPQHF

v_call: TRBV29-1
j_call: TRBJ1-1
cdr3_aa: CSVGKQGSAEAFF

v_call: TRBV9
j_call: TRBJ2-5
cdr3_aa: CASSGVAQETQYF

v_call: TRBV10-3
j_call: TRBJ2-2
cdr3_aa: CAITNPGATGELFF

v_call: TRBV29-1
j_call: TRBJ1-4
cdr3_aa: CSGQINEKLFF

v_call: TRBV19
j_call: TRBJ2-7
cdr3_aa: CASSGLGVAKSYEQYF

v_call: TRBV4-3
j_call: TRBJ2-5
cdr3_aa: CASSQGNQGKETQYF

v_call: TRBV9
j_call: TRBJ2-1
cdr3_aa: CASSVGSSGGVNEQFF

v_call: TRBV29-1
j_call: TRBJ2-5
cdr3_aa: CSAAGGGGQETQYF

v_call: TRBV18
j_call: TRBJ2-2
cdr3_aa: CASSRDRANTGELFF

v_call: TRBV5-1
j_call: TRBJ2-2
cdr3_aa: CASSSGQGETGELFF

v_call: TRBV11-2
j_call: TRBJ2-7
cdr3_aa: CASSLSREVPYEQYF

v_call: TRBV3-1/TRBV3-2
j_call: TRBJ2-7
cdr3_aa: CASRLSGSSYEQYF

v_call: TRBV7-2
j_call: TRBJ1-2
cdr3_aa: CASSLGGGLNYGYTF

v_call: TRBV9
j_call: TRBJ2-3
cdr3_aa: CASTARGGTDTQYF

v_call: TRBV7-9
j_call: TRBJ2-7
cdr3_aa: CASSLALGRTYEQYF

v_call: TRBV4-2
j_call: TRBJ2-1
cdr3_aa: CASSPGSGSRNEQFF

v_call: TRBV4-1
j_call: TRBJ1-2
cdr3_aa: CASSQVLPGQINYGYTF

v_call: TRBV7-3
j_call: TRBJ2-2
cdr3_aa: CASSPSSARTGELFF

v_call: TRBV18
j_call: TRBJ2-3
cdr3_aa: CASSPEGAGTDTQYF

v_call: TRBV30
j_call: TRBJ1-1
cdr3_aa: CAWSVLFRGVRTEAFF

v_call: TRBV7-3
j_call: TRBJ1-6
cdr3_aa: CASSLQGFNSPLHF

v_call: TRBV28
j_call: TRBJ1-1
cdr3_aa: CASRSQNTEAFF

v_call: TRBV27
j_call: TRBJ1-2
cdr3_aa: CASTDRGTDGYTF

v_call: TRBV5-1
j_call: TRBJ1-1
cdr3_aa: CASSLFDSGGEAFF

v_call: TRBV9
j_call: TRBJ1-3
cdr3_aa: CASSILQGPSGNTIYF

v_call: TRBV27
j_call: TRBJ1-5
cdr3_aa: CASSSGQVPYSNQPQHF

v_call: TRBV29-1
j_call: TRBJ2-2
cdr3_aa: CSVGATANTGELFF

v_call: TRBV6-7
j_call: TRBJ2-3
cdr3_aa: CARLTGTRASGTQYF

v_call: TRBV5-1
j_call: TRBJ2-1
cdr3_aa: CASSPTDRAYYNEQFF

v_call: TRBV6-2/TRBV6-3
j_call: TRBJ2-5
cdr3_aa: CASSGDRGRPFETQYF

v_call: TRBV27
j_call: TRBJ1-4
cdr3_aa: CASSLGTGEKLFF

v_call: TRBV7-2
j_call: TRBJ2-5
cdr3_aa: CASSFGPTSVETQYF

v_call: TRBV7-7
j_call: TRBJ2-5
cdr3_aa: CASSFIASGQETQYF